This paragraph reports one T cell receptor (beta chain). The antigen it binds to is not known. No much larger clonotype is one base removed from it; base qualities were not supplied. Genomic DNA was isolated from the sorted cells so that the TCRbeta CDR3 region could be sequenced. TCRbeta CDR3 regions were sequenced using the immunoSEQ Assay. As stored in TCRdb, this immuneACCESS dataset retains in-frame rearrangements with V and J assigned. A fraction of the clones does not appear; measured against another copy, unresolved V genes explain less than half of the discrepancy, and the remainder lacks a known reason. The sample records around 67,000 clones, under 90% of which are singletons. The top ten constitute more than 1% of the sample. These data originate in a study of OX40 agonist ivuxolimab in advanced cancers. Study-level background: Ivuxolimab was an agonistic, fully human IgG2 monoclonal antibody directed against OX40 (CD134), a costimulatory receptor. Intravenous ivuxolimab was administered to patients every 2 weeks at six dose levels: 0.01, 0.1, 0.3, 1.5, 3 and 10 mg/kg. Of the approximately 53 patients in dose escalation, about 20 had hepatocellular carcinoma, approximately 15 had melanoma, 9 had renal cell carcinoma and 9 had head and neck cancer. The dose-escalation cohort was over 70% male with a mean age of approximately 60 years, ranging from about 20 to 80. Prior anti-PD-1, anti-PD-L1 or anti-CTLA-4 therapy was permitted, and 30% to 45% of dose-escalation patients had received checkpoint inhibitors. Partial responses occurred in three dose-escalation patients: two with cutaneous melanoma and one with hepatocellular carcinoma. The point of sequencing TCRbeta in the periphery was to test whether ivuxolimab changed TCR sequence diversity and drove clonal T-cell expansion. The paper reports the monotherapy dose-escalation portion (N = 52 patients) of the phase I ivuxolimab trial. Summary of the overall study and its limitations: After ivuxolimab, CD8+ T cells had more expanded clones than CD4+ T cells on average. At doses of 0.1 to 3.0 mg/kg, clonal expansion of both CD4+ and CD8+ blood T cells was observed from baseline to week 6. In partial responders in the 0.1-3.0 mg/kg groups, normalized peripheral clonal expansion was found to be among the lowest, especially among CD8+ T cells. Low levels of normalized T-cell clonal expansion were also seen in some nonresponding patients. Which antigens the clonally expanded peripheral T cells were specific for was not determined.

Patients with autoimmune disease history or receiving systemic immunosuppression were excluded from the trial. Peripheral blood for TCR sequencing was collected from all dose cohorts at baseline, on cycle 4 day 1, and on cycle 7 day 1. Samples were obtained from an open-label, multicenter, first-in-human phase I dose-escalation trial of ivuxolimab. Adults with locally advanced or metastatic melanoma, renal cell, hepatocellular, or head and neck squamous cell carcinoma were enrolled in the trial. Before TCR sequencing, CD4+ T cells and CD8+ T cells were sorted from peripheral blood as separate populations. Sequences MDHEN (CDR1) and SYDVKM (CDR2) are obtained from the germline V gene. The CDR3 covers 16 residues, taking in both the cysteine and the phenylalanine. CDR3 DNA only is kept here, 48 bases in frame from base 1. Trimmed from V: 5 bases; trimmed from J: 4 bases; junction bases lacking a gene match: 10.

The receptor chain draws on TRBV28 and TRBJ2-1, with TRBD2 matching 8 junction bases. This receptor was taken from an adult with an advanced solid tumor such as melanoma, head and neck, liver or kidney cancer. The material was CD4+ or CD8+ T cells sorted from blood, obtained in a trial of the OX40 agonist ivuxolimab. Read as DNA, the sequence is TGTGCCAGCAGTCCCCCGGGGGGGCGCAGGTACAATGAGCAGTTCTTC. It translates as CASSPPGGRRYNEQFF.